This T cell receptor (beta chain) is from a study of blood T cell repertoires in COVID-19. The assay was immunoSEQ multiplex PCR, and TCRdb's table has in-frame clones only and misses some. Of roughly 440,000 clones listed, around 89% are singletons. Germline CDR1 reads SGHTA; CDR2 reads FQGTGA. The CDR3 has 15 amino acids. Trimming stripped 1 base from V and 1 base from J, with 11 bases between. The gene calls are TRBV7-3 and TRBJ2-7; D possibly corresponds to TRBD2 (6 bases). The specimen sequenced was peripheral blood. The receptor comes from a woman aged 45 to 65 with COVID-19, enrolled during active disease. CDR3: CASSLSPGASYEQYF. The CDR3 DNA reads TGTGCCAGCAGCTTAAGTCCGGGAGCTTCCTACGAGCAGTACTTC.